The 2 T cell receptor beta chains given below trace back to one sample, sequenced in a study of T-cell reconstitution after alpha-beta-depleted transplantation in children. Researchers prepared the TCRbeta library using unique molecular identifiers, the study reports. TCRdb re-derived calls from the PCR reads in MiXCR, one entry per CDR3 protein. The sample records around 670,000 distinct CDR3 sequences, around 13% being singletons. The sample in question was PBMCs, obtained before TCRalphabeta/CD19-depleted stem cell transplant. These TCRs come from a girl aged 2 to 10 with congenital amegakaryocytic thrombocytopenia, due to receive a stem cell transplant.

This clonotype occurred many times. The V call is TRBV12-3 or TRBV12-4, the J call TRBJ2-1; the D gene is possibly TRBD2 (6 bases). CDR3 length: 13 residues. V was shortened by 11 bases and J by 4 bases, with 15 bases between the two germline ends. CDR3 residues: CAVTGGSYNEQFF. The CDR3, as DNA: TGTGCCGTTACCGGAGGGAGTTACAATGAGCAGTTCTTC.

Ten or more counts support this clonotype. The V and J genes are TRBV5-1 and TRBJ2-1, with TRBD2 matching over 9 bases. Germline V gene sequence: CDR1 SGHRS, CDR2 YFSETQ. Germline trimming cut 4 bases from V and 4 bases from J; bases unmatched to any gene: 9. This CDR3 spans 16 amino acids. The CDR3 DNA is TGCGCCAGCAGCAGGGCCCTTAGCGGGGGTTACAATGAGCAGTTCTTC. Protein product: CASSRALSGGYNEQFF.